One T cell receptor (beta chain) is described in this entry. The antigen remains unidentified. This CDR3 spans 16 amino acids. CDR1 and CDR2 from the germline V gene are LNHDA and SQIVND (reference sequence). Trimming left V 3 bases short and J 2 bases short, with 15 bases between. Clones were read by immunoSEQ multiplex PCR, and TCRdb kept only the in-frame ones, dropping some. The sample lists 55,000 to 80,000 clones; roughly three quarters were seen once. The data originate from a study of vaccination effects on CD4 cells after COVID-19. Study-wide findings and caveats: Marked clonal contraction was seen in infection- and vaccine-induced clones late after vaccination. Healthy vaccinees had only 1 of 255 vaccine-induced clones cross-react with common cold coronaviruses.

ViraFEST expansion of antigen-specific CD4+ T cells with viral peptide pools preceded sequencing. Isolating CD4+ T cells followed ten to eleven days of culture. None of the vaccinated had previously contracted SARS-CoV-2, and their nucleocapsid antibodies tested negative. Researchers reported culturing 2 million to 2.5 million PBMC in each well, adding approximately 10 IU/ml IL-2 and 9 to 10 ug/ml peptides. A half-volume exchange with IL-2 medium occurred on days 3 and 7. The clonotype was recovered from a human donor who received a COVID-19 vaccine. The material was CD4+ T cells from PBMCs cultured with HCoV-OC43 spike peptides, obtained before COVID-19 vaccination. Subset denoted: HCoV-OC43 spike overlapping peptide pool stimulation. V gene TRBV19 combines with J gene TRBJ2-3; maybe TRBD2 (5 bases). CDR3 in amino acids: CASSMGARTDTDTQYF. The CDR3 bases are TGTGCCAGTAGTATGGGAGCGCGTACTGACACAGATACGCAGTATTTT.